The clone carrying this TCR beta chain was observed once. This record belongs to a study of shared clonotypes between healthy human individuals. Trimming removed 2 bases at V and 2 bases at J, with 1 base between. From germline, CDR1 is MNHEY and CDR2 SMNVEV (reference sequence). The CDR3 extends over 13 amino acids. Sequencing was performed with immunoSEQ multiplex PCR; in TCRdb, only in-frame clones are kept and a portion is missing. The sample yields about 510,000 clones, over 75% seen once. Donors were healthy HIV-negative adults without recent acute infections or vaccinations. Nashville, Tennessee was home to all donors, who were Caucasian adults. When samples were unsorted, about 90 million PBMCs were used for genomic DNA.

Source material: PBMCs. This chain joins TRBV27 and TRBJ2-6; D is unclear. This sequence was found in a woman aged 40-49 years in good health. Some clones in this sample may be carry-over from other donors' samples. CDR3 nucleotides: TGTGCCAGCAGTTTAACTGGGGCCAACGTCCTGACTTTC. Translating it yields CASSLTGANVLTF.